A selection of T cell receptor beta chains follows, all from one sample in a study of cytomegalovirus exposure and HLA in healthy donors. This table comes from immunoSEQ multiplex PCR, and its TCRdb copy is limited to in-frame clones, with some not included. The data hold 130,000 to 150,000 clones, with approximately 80% observed a single time. Input material: PBMCs. These receptors were taken from a woman aged 55-75 years in good health and CMV-seropositive. Both conserved end residues are part of each CDR3. A D gene is named only where the DNA matches it firmly. Size is omitted from some rows. Given values are once, few, many or a class for expanded clones.

j_call: TRBJ2-3; d_call: .; v_call: TRBV5-1; clone_size: .; cdr3_nt: TGCGCCAGCAGCTTGCGTGGCACAGATACGCAGTATTTT; cdr3_aa: CASSLRGTDTQYF
j_call: TRBJ1-1; d_call: .; v_call: TRBV5-6; clone_size: few; cdr3_nt: TGTGCCAGCAGCTTGGCGAGGAACGAAGCTTTCTTT; cdr3_aa: CASSLARNEAFF
j_call: TRBJ2-7; d_call: TRBD2; v_call: TRBV6-1; clone_size: .; cdr3_nt: TGTGCCAGCAGTGATCCTAGCGGGAGGTCCTACGAGCAGTACTTC; cdr3_aa: CASSDPSGRSYEQYF
j_call: TRBJ2-7; d_call: .; v_call: TRBV9; clone_size: once; cdr3_nt: TGTGCCAGCAGCGGTAATTCCTACGAGCAGTACTTC; cdr3_aa: CASSGNSYEQYF
j_call: TRBJ1-3; d_call: .; v_call: TRBV7-2; clone_size: few; cdr3_nt: TGTGCCAGCACCACCGTCGGGGGACCTGGAAACACCATATATTTT; cdr3_aa: CASTTVGGPGNTIYF
j_call: TRBJ1-5; d_call: .; v_call: TRBV19; clone_size: .; cdr3_nt: TGTGCCAGTAGTAGGGAGAACCAGCCCCAGCATTTT; cdr3_aa: CASSRENQPQHF
j_call: TRBJ2-4; d_call: .; v_call: TRBV19; clone_size: .; cdr3_nt: TGTGCCAGTAGTATAAGGGGTTTTGCAGCCAAAAACATTCAGTACTTC; cdr3_aa: CASSIRGFAAKNIQYF
j_call: TRBJ1-4; d_call: .; v_call: TRBV19; clone_size: .; cdr3_nt: TGTGCCAGTAGTATTGTGGGAGATGAAAAACTGTTTTTT; cdr3_aa: CASSIVGDEKLFF
j_call: TRBJ1-3; d_call: TRBD1; v_call: TRBV7-6; clone_size: .; cdr3_nt: TGTGCCAGCAGCTTAGGGACAGGGGGTATAGACACCATATATTTT; cdr3_aa: CASSLGTGGIDTIYF
j_call: TRBJ1-2; d_call: TRBD1; v_call: TRBV6-6; clone_size: .; cdr3_nt: TGTGCCAGCAGTTACACGGACAGGGCAAACTATGGCTACACCTTC; cdr3_aa: CASSYTDRANYGYTF
j_call: TRBJ2-5; d_call: TRBD1; v_call: TRBV10-2; clone_size: once; cdr3_nt: TGCGCCAGCAGGGAGGACAGGGAAAGAGAGACCCAGTACTTC; cdr3_aa: CASREDRERETQYF
j_call: TRBJ2-7; d_call: .; v_call: TRBV28; clone_size: .; cdr3_nt: TGTGCCAGCAGTTCACCCGGCGGAAGTCCCTACGAGCAGTACTTC; cdr3_aa: CASSSPGGSPYEQYF
j_call: TRBJ2-2; d_call: .; v_call: TRBV19; clone_size: .; cdr3_nt: TGTGCCTGCAGGGGAGTGCCCGGGGAGCTGTTTTTT; cdr3_aa: CACRGVPGELFF
j_call: TRBJ2-5; d_call: .; v_call: TRBV5-4; clone_size: .; cdr3_nt: TGTGCCAGCAGCTTGTCTACAGCACTTCAAGAGACCCAGTACTTC; cdr3_aa: CASSLSTALQETQYF
j_call: TRBJ2-7; d_call: TRBD2; v_call: TRBV19; clone_size: once; cdr3_nt: TGTGCCAGTAGTCCCTCTAGCGGGAGTCGGCACGAGCAGTACTTC; cdr3_aa: CASSPSSGSRHEQYF
j_call: TRBJ2-5; d_call: .; v_call: TRBV5-1; clone_size: few; cdr3_nt: TGCGCCAGCAGCTTGCCGGGAGAGGAGACCCAGTACTTC; cdr3_aa: CASSLPGEETQYF
j_call: TRBJ1-1; d_call: TRBD1; v_call: TRBV7-9; clone_size: large; cdr3_nt: TGTGCCAGCAGCCTCGGGACAGGGAACACTGAAGCTTTCTTT; cdr3_aa: CASSLGTGNTEAFF
j_call: TRBJ2-1; d_call: TRBD2; v_call: TRBV27; clone_size: .; cdr3_nt: TGTGCCAGCAGTTTAGCGGGAGGCCACAATGAGCAGTTCTTC; cdr3_aa: CASSLAGGHNEQFF
j_call: TRBJ2-5; d_call: .; v_call: TRBV7-2; clone_size: .; cdr3_nt: TGTGCCAGCAGCCCATCACAGGGTTCGAGGGAGACCCAGTACTTC; cdr3_aa: CASSPSQGSRETQYF
j_call: TRBJ2-3; d_call: .; v_call: TRBV29-1; clone_size: .; cdr3_nt: TGCAGCGTCCAGGAACAGGGGACTAGCACAGATACGCAGTATTTT; cdr3_aa: CSVQEQGTSTDTQYF
j_call: TRBJ1-1; d_call: .; v_call: TRBV27; clone_size: .; cdr3_nt: TGTGCCAGCAGTTTAGAAGGGGCGCCCGACACTGAAGCTTTCTTT; cdr3_aa: CASSLEGAPDTEAFF
j_call: TRBJ2-7; d_call: .; v_call: TRBV7-2; clone_size: few; cdr3_nt: TGTGCCAGCAGCCCCGCGGAGCGGACCTACGAGCAGTACTTC; cdr3_aa: CASSPAERTYEQYF
j_call: TRBJ2-5; d_call: .; v_call: TRBV25-1; clone_size: .; cdr3_nt: TGTGCCAGCGGGGGGAAAGAGACCCAGTACTTC; cdr3_aa: CASGGKETQYF
j_call: TRBJ2-5; d_call: .; v_call: TRBV2; clone_size: .; cdr3_nt: TGTGCCAGCACCTTTCAAGAGACCCAGTACTTC; cdr3_aa: CASTFQETQYF
j_call: TRBJ2-3; d_call: .; v_call: TRBV10-3; clone_size: once; cdr3_nt: TGTGCCATCAGTGAGTCTCCTCCACTGGCAGATACGCAGTATTTT; cdr3_aa: CAISESPPLADTQYF
j_call: TRBJ2-4; d_call: TRBD2; v_call: TRBV7-9; clone_size: .; cdr3_nt: TGTGCCAGCAGCCAGGGGCTAGCGGGAGGTGCCGTTCAGTACTTC; cdr3_aa: CASSQGLAGGAVQYF
j_call: TRBJ1-1; d_call: TRBD1; v_call: TRBV10-3; clone_size: .; cdr3_nt: TGTGCCATCAGTCAGGGGGACACTGAAGCTTTCTTT; cdr3_aa: CAISQGDTEAFF
j_call: TRBJ2-1; d_call: TRBD2; v_call: TRBV6-4; clone_size: .; cdr3_nt: TGTGCCAGCAGCGCGGAGCTAGCGGTCTACAATGAGCAGTTCTTC; cdr3_aa: CASSAELAVYNEQFF
j_call: TRBJ1-2; d_call: .; v_call: TRBV28; clone_size: .; cdr3_nt: TGTGCCAGCAGTACATGGACAACCTATGGCTACACCTTC; cdr3_aa: CASSTWTTYGYTF
j_call: TRBJ2-1; d_call: TRBD2; v_call: TRBV7-9; clone_size: few; cdr3_nt: TGTGCCAGCAGCTTTCTAGCGGGAACCTACAATGAGCAGTTCTTC; cdr3_aa: CASSFLAGTYNEQFF
j_call: TRBJ1-4; d_call: .; v_call: TRBV18; clone_size: .; cdr3_nt: TGTGCCAGCTCACTCACCGACGGAGCAACTAATGAAAAACTGTTTTTT; cdr3_aa: CASSLTDGATNEKLFF
j_call: TRBJ1-1; d_call: .; v_call: TRBV7-2; clone_size: .; cdr3_nt: TGTGCCAGCAGCTCGCCCAGGGGACTAAAAATTTTTGGTGAAGCTTTCTTT; cdr3_aa: CASSSPRGLKIFGEAFF
j_call: TRBJ2-1; d_call: TRBD2; v_call: TRBV10-1; clone_size: .; cdr3_nt: TGCGCCAGCATAGCTAGCGGGACATCCTACAATGAGCAGTTCTTC; cdr3_aa: CASIASGTSYNEQFF
j_call: TRBJ2-1; d_call: .; v_call: TRBV7-2; clone_size: few; cdr3_nt: TGTGCCAGCAGCTTTGCTTCTACGGGCTCCTACAATGAGCAGTTCTTC; cdr3_aa: CASSFASTGSYNEQFF
j_call: TRBJ1-6; d_call: .; v_call: TRBV28; clone_size: .; cdr3_nt: TGTGCCAGCAGTATGGGGGGGTATAAGTCACCCCTCCACTTT; cdr3_aa: CASSMGGYKSPLHF
j_call: TRBJ1-6; d_call: .; v_call: TRBV5-6; clone_size: .; cdr3_nt: TGTGCCAGCAGCCCTGGGGGGGGCGGCGGTTCACCCCTCCACTTT; cdr3_aa: CASSPGGGGGSPLHF
j_call: TRBJ2-1; d_call: .; v_call: TRBV7-9; clone_size: .; cdr3_nt: TGTGCCAGCAGCCCCCCTAGCGACAATGAGCAGTTCTTC; cdr3_aa: CASSPPSDNEQFF
j_call: TRBJ1-4; d_call: .; v_call: TRBV10-3; clone_size: .; cdr3_nt: TGTGCCATCAGTGCCAGAAATGATGAAAAACTGTTTTTT; cdr3_aa: CAISARNDEKLFF
j_call: TRBJ2-1; d_call: .; v_call: TRBV9; clone_size: .; cdr3_nt: TGTGCCAGCAGCGTAGAGCTGGGGGCTGGGGAGCAGTTCTTC; cdr3_aa: CASSVELGAGEQFF
j_call: TRBJ2-6; d_call: .; v_call: TRBV11-3; clone_size: .; cdr3_nt: TGTGCCAGCAGCTTCGGTCACTCTGGGGCCAACGTCCTGACTTTC; cdr3_aa: CASSFGHSGANVLTF
j_call: TRBJ1-4; d_call: TRBD1; v_call: TRBV4-1; clone_size: .; cdr3_nt: TGCGCCAGCAGCCGGACAGGGGGCGCGGATCCAACTAATGAAAAACTGTTTTTT; cdr3_aa: CASSRTGGADPTNEKLFF
j_call: TRBJ2-2; d_call: .; v_call: TRBV11-1; clone_size: .; cdr3_nt: TGTGCCAGCAGCGAACTCAGGCTAGCGAGGACCGGGGAGCTGTTTTTT; cdr3_aa: CASSELRLARTGELFF
j_call: TRBJ1-2; d_call: .; v_call: TRBV28; clone_size: .; cdr3_nt: TGTGCCAGCAGTATCACCGGTCGGGACTATGGCTACACCTTC; cdr3_aa: CASSITGRDYGYTF
j_call: TRBJ2-3; d_call: TRBD1; v_call: TRBV4-3; clone_size: .; cdr3_nt: TGCGCCAGCAGCCAAGAGGGGACAGGGGGCTCCGATACGCAGTATTTT; cdr3_aa: CASSQEGTGGSDTQYF
j_call: TRBJ1-2; d_call: TRBD1; v_call: TRBV28; clone_size: once; cdr3_nt: TGTGCCTCCAGCACCCGGACAGGGGGCGATGGCTACACCTTC; cdr3_aa: CASSTRTGGDGYTF
j_call: TRBJ1-4; d_call: .; v_call: TRBV28; clone_size: .; cdr3_nt: TGTGCCACTAGCCCCGTCGGGTCTGATGAAAAACTGTTTTTT; cdr3_aa: CATSPVGSDEKLFF
j_call: TRBJ1-3; d_call: .; v_call: TRBV20-1; clone_size: once; cdr3_nt: TGCAGTGCCTTCTCTGGAAACACCATATATTTT; cdr3_aa: CSAFSGNTIYF